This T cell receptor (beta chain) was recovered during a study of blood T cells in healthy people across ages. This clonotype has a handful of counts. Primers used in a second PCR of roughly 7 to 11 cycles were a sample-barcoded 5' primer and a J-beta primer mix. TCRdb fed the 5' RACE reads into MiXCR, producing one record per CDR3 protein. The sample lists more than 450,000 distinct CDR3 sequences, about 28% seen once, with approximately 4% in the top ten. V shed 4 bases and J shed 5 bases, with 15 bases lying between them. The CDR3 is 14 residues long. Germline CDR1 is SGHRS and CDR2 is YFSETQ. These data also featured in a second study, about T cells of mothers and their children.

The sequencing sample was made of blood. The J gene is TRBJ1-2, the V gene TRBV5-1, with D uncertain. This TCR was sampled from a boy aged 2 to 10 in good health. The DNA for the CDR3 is TGCGCCAGCAGCCGCCTCACCGGGGAATATGGCTACACCTTC. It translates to CASSRLTGEYGYTF.